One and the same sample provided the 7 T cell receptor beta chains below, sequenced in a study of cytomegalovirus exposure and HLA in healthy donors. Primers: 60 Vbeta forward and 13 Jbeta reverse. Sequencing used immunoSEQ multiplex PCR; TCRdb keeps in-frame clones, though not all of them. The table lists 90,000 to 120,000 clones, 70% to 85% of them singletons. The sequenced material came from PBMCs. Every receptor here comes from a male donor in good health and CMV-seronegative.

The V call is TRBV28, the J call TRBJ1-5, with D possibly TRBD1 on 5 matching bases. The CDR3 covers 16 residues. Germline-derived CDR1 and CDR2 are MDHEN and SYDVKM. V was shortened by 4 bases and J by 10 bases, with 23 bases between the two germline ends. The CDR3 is CASSSRQIRVSSPQHF. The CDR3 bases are TGTGCCAGCAGTTCTCGACAGATACGAGTTTCGAGTCCCCAGCATTTT.

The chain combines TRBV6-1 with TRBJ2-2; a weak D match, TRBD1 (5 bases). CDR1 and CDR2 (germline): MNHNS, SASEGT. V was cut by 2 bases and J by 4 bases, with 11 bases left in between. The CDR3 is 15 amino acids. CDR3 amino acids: CASSEQDRFTGELFF. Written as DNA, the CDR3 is TGTGCCAGCAGTGAACAAGACAGATTCACCGGGGAGCTGTTTTTT.

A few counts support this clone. The CDR3 DNA is TGTGCCAGCAGCTTGGGGGCGGGGGCTGCTAATGAAAAACTGTTTTTT. This encodes CASSLGAGAANEKLFF. The rearrangement uses TRBV5-6 and TRBJ1-4, with a possible D match to TRBD1 (6 bases). V was trimmed by 0 bases and J by 3 bases, leaving 12 bases between them. Germline V gives CDR1 SGHDT, CDR2 YYEEEE. This CDR3 is 16 amino acids long.

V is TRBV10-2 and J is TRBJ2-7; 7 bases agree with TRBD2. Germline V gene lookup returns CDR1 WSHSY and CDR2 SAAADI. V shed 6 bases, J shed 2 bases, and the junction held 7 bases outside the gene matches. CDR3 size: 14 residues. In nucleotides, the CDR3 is TGCGCCAGCAGATTAACGGGAGGCACCTACGAGCAGTACTTC. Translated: CASRLTGGTYEQYF.

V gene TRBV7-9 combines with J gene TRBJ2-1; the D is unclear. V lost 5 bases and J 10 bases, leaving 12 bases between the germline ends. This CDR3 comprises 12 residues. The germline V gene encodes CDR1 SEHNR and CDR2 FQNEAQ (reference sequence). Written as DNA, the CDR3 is TGTGCCAGCAGCGTATTGAGCTCGGAGCAGTTCTTC. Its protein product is CASSVLSSEQFF.

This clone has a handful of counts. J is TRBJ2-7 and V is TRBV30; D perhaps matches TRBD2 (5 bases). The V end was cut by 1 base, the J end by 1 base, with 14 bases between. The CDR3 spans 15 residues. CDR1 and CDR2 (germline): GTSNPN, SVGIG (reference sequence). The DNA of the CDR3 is TGTGCCTGGAGTGGGCCCCCTCGGGGATCCTACGAGCAGTACTTC. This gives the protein CAWSGPPRGSYEQYF.

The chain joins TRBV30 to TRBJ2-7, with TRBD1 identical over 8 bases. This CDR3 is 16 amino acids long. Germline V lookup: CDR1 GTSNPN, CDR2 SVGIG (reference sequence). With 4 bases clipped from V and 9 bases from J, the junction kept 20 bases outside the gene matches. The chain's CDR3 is CAWKLGTRAGGHGQYF. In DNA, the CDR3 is TGTGCCTGGAAGCTGGGCACACGGGCAGGGGGCCATGGGCAGTACTTC.